The 5 T cell receptor beta chains below all came from one sample that was sequenced in a study of T cells expressing NK-cell markers. TCRdb re-called the 5' RACE reads and gives one entry per CDR3 protein, without DNA. This sample's table has 550,000 or so distinct CDR3 sequences. Sequencing input: blood T cells: a sorted CD56 or NKG2C T cell subset, CD4+ or CD8+ T cells, or bulk PBMC T cells (not recorded which). The receptors stem from a man aged 18-30 years in good health.

This rearrangement joins TRBV7-2 to TRBJ2-3; lacking DNA, the TRBD1 call made by TCRdb goes unchecked. Germline assignment: CDR1 SGHTA and CDR2 FQGNSA. This CDR3 contains 13 residues. The chain's CDR3 is CASRYTGTDTQYF.

The chain links TRBV6-1 to TRBJ1-1. Per germline, CDR1 MNHNS and CDR2 SASEGT. The CDR3 has 13 amino acids. CDR3 loop: CASSTLGPTEAFF.

The chain joins TRBV19 to TRBJ2-1; TCRdb's assignment of TRBD1 cannot be checked, as there is no DNA. The CDR3 is 13 residues long. CDR1 LNHDA and CDR2 SQIVND come from the germline V gene (reference sequence). The CDR3 region is CASSIAPGNEQFF.

J is TRBJ2-5 and V is TRBV15; without DNA, the TCRdb call of TRBD2 cannot be checked. This CDR3 has 15 amino acids. The germline V gene encodes CDR1 LNHNV and CDR2 YYDKDF (reference sequence). The CDR3 reads CATSRFLGTEETQYF.

This chain links TRBV11-2 with TRBJ2-5; the TCRdb D gene call, TRBD2, has no DNA to confirm it. The germline V gene has CDR1 SGHAT and CDR2 FQNNGV. There are 15 residues in the CDR3. CDR3 in amino acids: CASSLVAPPGETQYF.